Each of the 5 T cell receptor beta chains below was sequenced from the same sample in a study of early T cells in non-severe SARS-CoV-2 infection. A single record per CDR3 protein comes from TCRdb applying MiXCR to the 5' RACE reads. The top ten hold 5.5% to 7.5% of the sample, which has 52,000 or so distinct CDR3 sequences, 6.6% seen once. Sequencing used whole blood, obtained at baseline. These receptors were obtained from an adult who was a healthcare worker with PCR-confirmed SARS-CoV-2 infection or an uninfected control (not recorded which).

This clonotype was recorded at least ten times. The CDR3 coding sequence is TGTGCCAGCAGCCTCGGGGCCAGCTCCTACGAGCAGTACTTC. Translation: CASSLGASSYEQYF. The V and J genes are TRBV7-6 and TRBJ2-7; TRBD1 or TRBD2 may be the D gene (5 bases each). Trimming took 5 bases from V and 0 from J, leaving 11 bases between them. The CDR3 contains 14 residues. CDR1 is SGHVS and CDR2 is FNYEAQ in the germline V gene.

This clonotype was observed many times. The chain recombines TRBV19 with TRBJ2-5; no clear D gene. The CDR3 sequence is 13 residues long. Looked up from germline, CDR1 is LNHDA and CDR2 is SQIVND (reference sequence). Trimming cost V 3 bases and J 3 bases, with 8 bases left between them. In nucleotides, the CDR3 is TGTGCCAGTAGTATCGTAAGGGAAGAGACCCAGTACTTC. Translating gives CASSIVREETQYF.

There are many counts of this clonotype. V gene TRBV20-1 combines with J gene TRBJ2-7; D gene uncertain. V was cut by 6 bases and J by 0 bases, with 21 bases left in between. Germline values: CDR1 DFQATT, CDR2 SNEGSKA (reference sequence). This CDR3 has 16 residues. The CDR3 here is CSADEIDGYFSYEQYF. The CDR3 bases are TGCAGTGCCGACGAGATCGACGGCTATTTCTCCTACGAGCAGTACTTC.

About this clonotype itself: A single base separates this from a much larger clone, so it may be a read error. This chain connects TRBV20-1 to TRBJ2-2; TRBD2 is a possible D gene (5 bases). Germline CDR1 reads DFQATT; CDR2 reads SNEGSKA (reference sequence). V lost 0 bases and J lost 5, with 13 bases in between. This CDR3 has 15 amino acids. In DNA form, the CDR3 reads TGCAGTGCTAGAGAAGGAGGCAGGCCGACCGGGGAGCTGTTTTTT. As protein: CSAREGGRPTGELFF.

This clonotype was counted many times. This sequence joins TRBV30 and TRBJ2-7; D might be TRBD1 or TRBD2, each matching 5 bases. V lost 4 bases, J lost 7 bases, and 17 bases lay in between. The CDR3 extends over 13 amino acids. The germline V gene encodes CDR1 GTSNPN and CDR2 SVGIG (reference sequence). The CDR3 coding sequence is TGTGCCTGGACTCCACAGGCCTGGAGGGAGCAGTACTTC. Its protein is CAWTPQAWREQYF.